The 26 T cell receptor beta chains in this list originate from one sample, sequenced in a study of OX40 agonist ivuxolimab in advanced cancers. The protocol was immunoSEQ multiplex PCR, while the TCRdb copy is restricted to in-frame clones and leaves out a portion. The table lists around 56,000 clones, about four fifths of them singletons. The specimen was CD4+ or CD8+ T cells sorted from blood, collected in a trial of the OX40 agonist ivuxolimab. The receptor source for this set is an adult with an advanced solid tumor such as melanoma, head and neck, liver or kidney cancer.

This chain links TRBV11-2 with TRBJ2-3; 10 bases fit TRBD1. There are 15 residues in the CDR3. Trimming removed 5 bases from V and 0 bases from J; junction bases left unmatched: 2. Germline assignment: CDR1 SGHAT and CDR2 FQNNGV. The DNA of the CDR3 is TGTGCCAGCAGCACGGGACAGGGGAGCACAGATACGCAGTATTTT. It translates to CASSTGQGSTDTQYF.

This clone was counted a single time. V usage is TRBV21-1 and J usage is TRBJ2-3; the listed D gene, TRBD2, was not tested against the DNA. TRBV21-1 is an annotated pseudogene. This CDR3 has 19 amino acids. The CDR3 is CASSKNPSVAGTSTDTQYF. CDR3 nucleotide sequence: TGTGCCAGCAGCAAAAACCCCTCGGTGGCGGGCACTAGCACAGATACGCAGTATTTT.

The J gene is TRBJ2-7, the V gene TRBV11-1; 13 nucleotides line up with TRBD2. The CDR3 runs to 14 residues. The junction had 5 bases not matched to a gene; V was cut back by 5 bases and J by 7 bases. Per the germline V gene, CDR1 is SGHAT and CDR2 is FQDESV (reference sequence). This CDR3 reads CASSLGLAGPEQYF. Here the CDR3 DNA reads TGTGCCAGCAGCCTGGGACTAGCGGGACCAGAGCAGTACTTC.

Remarks on this clone: The same CDR3 is also encoded by other DNA sequences in this sample. This chain connects TRBV29-1 to TRBJ2-7, with 16 bases lining up with TRBD2. Unmatched junction bases numbered 2, after V lost 3 bases and J lost 3 bases. CDR3 length equals 15 residues. Germline CDR1 is SQVTM and CDR2 is ANQGSEA. The CDR3 loop is CSVEGLAGGDYEQYF. In DNA form, the CDR3 reads TGCAGCGTTGAGGGACTAGCGGGGGGGGACTACGAGCAGTACTTC.

The CDR3 reads CASIPRQGSNYGYTF. In nucleotides, the CDR3 is TGTGCCAGCATCCCCCGACAGGGCAGTAACTATGGCTACACCTTC. The genes are TRBV7-9 and TRBJ1-2, with 7 bases aligning to TRBD1. Germline CDR1 is SEHNR and CDR2 is FQNEAQ (reference sequence). V shed 7 bases, J shed 1 base, and the junction held 9 bases outside the gene matches. The CDR3 spans 15 residues.

The DNA of the CDR3 is TGTGCCAGCAGAAAACCTTTGACAAGCTATGGCTACACCTTC. Translated, it gives CASRKPLTSYGYTF. This chain connects TRBV6-1 to TRBJ1-2; D unresolved. Trimming took off 6 bases at V and 4 bases at J, with 15 bases between the two ends. Germline assignment: CDR1 MNHNS and CDR2 SASEGT. The CDR3 has 14 residues.

This clone is a singleton in its sample. This rearrangement joins TRBV7-2 to TRBJ1-1; no definite D call. V was shortened by 2 bases and J by 4 bases, with 5 bases between the two germline ends. The V gene's germline CDR1 is SGHTA and CDR2 FQGNSA. This CDR3 region has 12 residues. DNA for the CDR3: TGTGCCAGCAGCTTATGGGGCACTGAAGCTTTCTTT. Protein: CASSLWGTEAFF.

Only one count was recorded for this clone. In nucleotides, the CDR3 is TGTGCCAGCAGGAGACAGGGGGGGAATTCACCCCTCCACTTT. Encoded protein: CASRRQGGNSPLHF. V gene TRBV6-5 combines with J gene TRBJ1-6; 9 bases match TRBD1. Per germline, CDR1 MNHEY and CDR2 SVGAGI. V dropped 6 bases and J dropped 7; count of bases not matched to a gene: 4. The CDR3 runs 14 residues.

The chain combines TRBV18 with TRBJ1-5; 11 nucleotides align to TRBD1. The V gene's germline CDR1 is KGHSH and CDR2 LQKENI. After removal of 3 bases from V and 6 bases from J, the junction contained 19 bases not matched to a gene. The CDR3 covers 20 residues. CDR3 sequence (DNA): TGTGCCAGCTCACCTACGGGACAGGGGGATCCCAGTCGGTTTGGTCAGCCCCAGCATTTT. Protein product: CASSPTGQGDPSRFGQPQHF. Full variable domain (outside the CDR3, taken from reference TRBV18 and TRBJ1-5): NAGVMQNPRHLVRRRGQEARLRCSPMKGHSHVYWYRQLPEEGLKFMVYLQKENIIDESGMPKERFSAEFPKEGPSILRIQQVVRGDSAAYFCASSPTGQGDPSRFGQPQHFGDGTRLSIL.

This chain connects TRBV6-5 to TRBJ1-5; a possible D gene is TRBD1 (5 bases). Looked up from germline, CDR1 is MNHEY and CDR2 is SVGAGI. V gave up 0 bases and J gave up 6 bases, with 6 bases separating them. The CDR3 is made up of 13 amino acids. DNA of the CDR3: TGTGCCAGCAGTTACTCGGGGGTTCAGCCCCAGCATTTT. Amino acid sequence: CASSYSGVQPQHF.

V and J are TRBV9 and TRBJ1-6; TRBD1 matches at 7 bases. The length of the CDR3 is 15 residues. CDR1 and CDR2 (germline): SGDLS, YYNGEE. V shed 2 bases and J 8 bases; nucleotides not matched to a gene: 7. CDR3 bases: TGTGCCAGCAGCGTCGACGGGACAGCCGATTCACCCCTCCACTTT. Protein: CASSVDGTADSPLHF.

The sample holds a few counts of this clone. V is TRBV15 and J is TRBJ2-2; TRBD1 might be the D (6 bases). The CDR3 is 14 amino acids. Germline V CDR1 and CDR2: LNHNV, YYDKDF (reference sequence). The germline V and J ends were trimmed by 3 bases and 4 bases, with 9 bases remaining between them. CDR3 sequence (DNA): TGTGCCACCAGCAGCAAAGGGGGCACCGGGGAGCTGTTTTTT. Its translation is CATSSKGGTGELFF.

The genes are TRBV1 and TRBJ2-1; the DNA was not compared with TRBD2, the D call given in the table. TRBV1 is tagged as a pseudogene. The length of the CDR3 is 17 residues. In DNA form, the CDR3 reads TGCACCAGCAGCCAAGGGGGGGGCGGGAGGACCTACAATGAGCAGTTCTTC. Residues: CTSSQGGGGRTYNEQFF.

The chain joins TRBV19 to TRBJ2-5; 13 nucleotides line up with TRBD2. V was pared by 5 bases and J by 5 bases, with 5 bases of the junction left unmatched. Per germline, CDR1 LNHDA and CDR2 SQIVND (reference sequence). The CDR3 consists of 15 residues. The chain's CDR3 is CASSPGTSGAETQYF. In DNA, the CDR3 is TGTGCCAGTAGTCCCGGGACTAGCGGGGCGGAGACCCAGTACTTC.

V is TRBV7-3 and J is TRBJ2-7; TRBD2 matches 7 bases. Looked up from germline, CDR1 is SGHTA and CDR2 is FQGTGA. Losses at the gene ends were 3 bases for V and 0 bases for J; bases not matched to a gene: 2. The CDR3 is made up of 14 amino acids. Here the CDR3 reads CASSLSGASYEQYF. The CDR3 coding sequence is TGTGCCAGCAGCTTGAGCGGGGCCTCCTACGAGCAGTACTTC.

The J gene is TRBJ2-1, the V gene TRBV9; 8 bases fit TRBD1. The ends lost 3 bases at V and 4 bases at J; junction bases unmatched: 6. Per the germline V gene, CDR1 is SGDLS and CDR2 is YYNGEE. The CDR3 loop spans 15 amino acids. CDR3 region: CASSASGGAYNEQFF. The CDR3 nucleotides are TGTGCCAGCAGCGCCTCAGGGGGCGCATACAATGAGCAGTTCTTC.

CDR3 region: CASSQVGGVSTDTQYF. The CDR3 nucleotides read TGCGCCAGCAGCCAAGTCGGGGGCGTCAGCACAGATACGCAGTATTTT. The genes are TRBV4-1 and TRBJ2-3; either TRBD1 or TRBD2 may supply D (6 bases each). Trimming shortened V by 1 base and J by 0 bases, and 11 bases separated the two germline ends. There are 16 residues in the CDR3. CDR1 is MGHRA, CDR2 YSYEKL, per germline.

CDR3 sequence (DNA): TGTGCCAGCAGCCCAGCTAGCGGGGGAGGCGATGAGCAGTTCTTC. As protein: CASSPASGGGDEQFF. The gene calls are TRBV5-8 and TRBJ2-1; the match to TRBD2 covers 10 bases. The CDR3 runs 15 residues. The germline gives CDR1 SGHTS, CDR2 YDEGEE. The V gene end was trimmed by 4 bases and the J gene end by 8 bases; junction bases not matched to a gene: 9.

The chain employs TRBV11-3 and TRBJ2-7; 15 bases agree with TRBD2. Looked up from germline, CDR1 is SGHNT and CDR2 is YENEEA. Unmatched junction bases numbered 5, after V lost 5 bases and J lost 6 bases. CDR3 length equals 15 residues. The CDR3 coding sequence is TGTGCCAGCAGCCCAGGACTAGCGGGAGGGTCCGAGCAGTACTTC. Translating gives CASSPGLAGGSEQYF.

This clone was found a few times. The V call is TRBV19, the J call TRBJ1-2; 10 bases fit TRBD1. Unmatched junction bases numbered 13, after V lost 9 bases and J lost 9 bases. The CDR3 length is 14 residues. CDR1 and CDR2 from the germline V gene are LNHDA and SQIVND (reference sequence). The DNA for the CDR3 is TGTGCCAGCGCCACGGGACAGGGGATAGGGCGCTACACCTTC. It is translated as CASATGQGIGRYTF.

The V gene is TRBV28, the J gene TRBJ2-7, with 9 positions matching TRBD1. With V trimmed by 4 bases and J by 5 bases, 9 bases remained unmatched. Germline V gene lookup returns CDR1 MDHEN and CDR2 SYDVKM. The length of the CDR3 is 15 residues. CDR3 sequence: CASSSSGTGTHEQYF. The CDR3 region has the DNA TGTGCCAGCAGTTCTTCCGGGACAGGGACTCACGAGCAGTACTTC.

This clone was observed a few times. This sequence joins TRBV5-1 and TRBJ2-3; 15 bases line up with TRBD2. The germline V gene encodes CDR1 SGHRS and CDR2 YFSETQ. Trimming at V came to 5 bases and at J to 2 bases, leaving 6 bases not matched to a gene. This CDR3 spans 17 amino acids. The CDR3 DNA reads TGCGCCAGCAGAACCGGGACTAGCGGGAGGACCACAGATACGCAGTATTTT. Its translation: CASRTGTSGRTTDTQYF.

V gene TRBV5-8 combines with J gene TRBJ1-2; TRBD1 matches at 12 bases. V dropped 3 bases and J dropped 7; count of bases not matched to a gene: 4. The germline V gene has CDR1 SGHTS and CDR2 YDEGEE. CDR3 size: 14 residues. In DNA form, the CDR3 reads TGTGCCAGCAGCTGGGGACAGGGGGCTTCTGGCTACACCTTC. Residues: CASSWGQGASGYTF.

The chain has TRBV28 and TRBJ1-4; weak D call: TRBD1 (5 bases). CDR1 and CDR2 (germline): MDHEN, SYDVKM. V was clipped by 6 bases and J by 8 bases, with 22 bases between them. The CDR3 sequence is 16 residues long. CDR3 residues: CASRPHGRQGREKLFF. CDR3 bases: TGTGCCAGCAGACCCCACGGTAGGCAGGGCCGGGAAAAACTGTTTTTT.

Concerning this clone: This sample includes further DNA sequences coding for the same CDR3. The V call is TRBV9, the J call TRBJ2-2; no reliable D call. From germline, CDR1 is SGDLS and CDR2 YYNGEE. V was shortened by 0 bases and J by 2 bases, with 8 bases between the two germline ends. This CDR3 comprises 15 residues. The CDR3 DNA sequence: TGTGCCAGCAGCGTAGCGGGCAGAAACACCGGGGAGCTGTTTTTT. This gives the protein CASSVAGRNTGELFF.

V gene TRBV7-2 combines with J gene TRBJ2-1, with 12 bases lining up with TRBD2. The CDR3 is 18 residues long. Germline loops: CDR1 SGHTA, CDR2 FQGNSA. V lost 1 base to trimming and J lost 4 bases; unmatched junction nucleotides: 8. The chain's CDR3 is CASSLVASGGALYNEQFF. The CDR3, as DNA: TGTGCCAGCAGCTTAGTGGCTAGCGGGGGGGCCCTTTACAATGAGCAGTTCTTC. Full variable domain (outside the CDR3, taken from reference TRBV7-2 and TRBJ2-1): GAGVSQSPSNKVTEKGKDVELRCDPISGHTALYWYRQSLGQGLEFLIYFQGNSAPDKSGLPSDRFSAERTGGSVSTLTIQRTQQEDSAVYLCASSLVASGGALYNEQFFGPGTRLTVL.